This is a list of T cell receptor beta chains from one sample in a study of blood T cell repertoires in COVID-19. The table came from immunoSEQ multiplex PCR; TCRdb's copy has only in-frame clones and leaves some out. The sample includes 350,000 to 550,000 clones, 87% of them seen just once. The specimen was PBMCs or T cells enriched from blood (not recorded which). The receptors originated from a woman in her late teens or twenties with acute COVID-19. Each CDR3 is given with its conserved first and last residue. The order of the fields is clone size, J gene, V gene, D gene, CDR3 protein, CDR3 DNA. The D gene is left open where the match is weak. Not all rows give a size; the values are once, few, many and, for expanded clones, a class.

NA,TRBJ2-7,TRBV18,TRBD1,CASSAGGRYEQYF,TGTGCCAGCTCAGCAGGGGGTAGGTACGAGCAGTACTTC
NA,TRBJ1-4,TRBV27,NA,CASSLSLEEKLFF,TGTGCCAGCAGTTTATCGCTCGAGGAAAAACTGTTTTTT
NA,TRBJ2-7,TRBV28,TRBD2,CASKAGLYEQYF,TGTGCCAGCAAAGCGGGGTTATACGAGCAGTACTTC
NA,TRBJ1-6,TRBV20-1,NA,CSASRGTAYNSPLHF,TGCAGTGCCAGTCGCGGGACCGCCTATAATTCACCCCTCCACTTT
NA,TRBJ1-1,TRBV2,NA,CASNKAGAEAFF,TGTGCCAGCAACAAGGCGGGGGCTGAAGCTTTCTTT
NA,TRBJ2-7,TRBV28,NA,CASTHTRIGGYEQYF,TGTGCCAGCACTCACACTAGAATAGGGGGCTACGAGCAGTACTTC
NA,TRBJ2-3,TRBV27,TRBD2,CASSFLRTSARTTDTQYF,TGTGCCAGCAGTTTTCTACGAACTAGCGCCCGTACCACAGATACGCAGTATTTT
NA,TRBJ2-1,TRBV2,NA,CARLSQGGNEQFF,TGTGCCAGACTTTCCCAGGGGGGCAATGAGCAGTTCTTC
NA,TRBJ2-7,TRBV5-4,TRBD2,CASSVAGYVYEQYF,TGTGCCAGCAGCGTAGCGGGATATGTCTACGAGCAGTACTTC
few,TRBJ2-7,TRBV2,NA,CASSEHGSSYEQYF,TGTGCCAGCAGTGAACATGGTAGCTCCTACGAGCAGTACTTC
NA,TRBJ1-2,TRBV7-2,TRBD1,CASSLDWQGVYGYTF,TGTGCCAGCAGCCTCGACTGGCAGGGGGTTTATGGCTACACCTTC
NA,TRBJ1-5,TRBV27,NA,CASRAGVLGNQPQHF,TGTGCCAGCAGAGCAGGGGTTTTGGGCAATCAGCCCCAGCATTTT
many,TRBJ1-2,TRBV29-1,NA,CSVAVGPNYGYTF,TGCAGCGTGGCGGTAGGCCCTAACTATGGCTACACCTTC
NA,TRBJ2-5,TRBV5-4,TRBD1,CASSLRQGAQETQYF,TGTGCCAGCAGCCTGAGACAGGGGGCTCAAGAGACCCAGTACTTC
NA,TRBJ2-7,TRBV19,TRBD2,CASSSRHTTSGRPDFYEQYF,TGTGCCAGTAGTTCACGCCACACGACTAGCGGGAGGCCCGATTTTTACGAGCAGTACTTC
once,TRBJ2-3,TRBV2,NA,CASSEGQDYTDTQYF,TGTGCCAGCAGTGAAGGCCAGGACTACACAGATACGCAGTATTTT
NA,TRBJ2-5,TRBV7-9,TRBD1,CASSFDRGQETQYF,TGTGCCAGCAGCTTTGACAGGGGCCAAGAGACCCAGTACTTC
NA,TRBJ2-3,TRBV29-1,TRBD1,CSVEGQGITDTQYF,TGCAGCGTTGAGGGACAGGGGATAACAGATACGCAGTATTTT
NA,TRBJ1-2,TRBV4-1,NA,CASSQDRHREGVSYTF,TGCGCCAGCAGCCAAGATAGGCACAGAGAAGGGGTGAGCTACACCTTC
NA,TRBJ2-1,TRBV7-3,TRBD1,CASSRQTGGPYNEQFF,TGTGCCAGCAGCCGACAGACAGGGGGCCCCTACAATGAGCAGTTCTTC
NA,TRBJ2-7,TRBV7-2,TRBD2,CASSLVGLADLGYEQYF,TGTGCCAGCAGCTTAGTCGGACTAGCGGATTTGGGCTACGAGCAGTACTTC
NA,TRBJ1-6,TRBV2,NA,CASNPGPDRPKGAPLHF,TGTGCCAGCAACCCCGGACCAGATAGACCTAAAGGGGCACCCCTCCACTTT
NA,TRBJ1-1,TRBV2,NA,CASITGNTEAFF,TGTGCCAGCATAACAGGGAACACTGAAGCTTTCTTT
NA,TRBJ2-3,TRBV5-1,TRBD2,CASSRRGTSGGPDTQYF,TGCGCCAGCAGTCGTAGGGGGACTAGCGGAGGGCCAGATACGCAGTATTTT
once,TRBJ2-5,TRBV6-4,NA,CASSPTGQETQYF,TGTGCCAGCAGTCCCACAGGGCAAGAGACCCAGTACTTC
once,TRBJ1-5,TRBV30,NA,CAWDTGLSFYSNQPQHF,TGTGCCTGGGATACAGGGCTCTCGTTCTATAGCAATCAGCCCCAGCATTTT
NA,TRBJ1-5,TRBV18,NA,CASSSSPGGRLDPIGGQPQHF,TGTGCCAGCTCATCATCTCCTGGGGGCAGGCTGGATCCGATAGGCGGTCAGCCCCAGCATTTT
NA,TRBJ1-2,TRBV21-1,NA,CASSKVGGAFISINYGYTF,TGTGCCAGCAGCAAAGTCGGGGGGGCCTTTATATCAATTAACTATGGCTACACCTTC
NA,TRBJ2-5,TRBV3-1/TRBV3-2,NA,CASSQGSGETQYF,TGTGCCAGCAGCCAAGGGAGCGGGGAGACCCAGTACTTC
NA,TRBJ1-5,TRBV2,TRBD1,CASSELGTGNQPQHF,TGTGCCAGCAGTGAATTGGGGACAGGCAATCAGCCCCAGCATTTT
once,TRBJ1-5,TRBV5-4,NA,CASSSQGSEPQHF,TGTGCCAGCAGCTCCCAGGGGAGCGAACCCCAGCATTTT
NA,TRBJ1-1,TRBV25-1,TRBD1,CASSAPDRMSEAFF,TGTGCCAGCAGTGCCCCGGACAGGATGTCTGAAGCTTTCTTT
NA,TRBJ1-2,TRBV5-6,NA,CASSSTREVNYGYTF,TGTGCCAGCAGCTCCACCAGGGAGGTTAACTATGGCTACACCTTC
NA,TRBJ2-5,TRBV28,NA,CASSPYRETQYF,TGTGCCAGCAGTCCATACCGGGAGACCCAGTACTTC
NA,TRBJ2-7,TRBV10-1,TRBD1,CATAGDRAGEQYF,TGCGCCACCGCGGGGGACAGGGCTGGTGAGCAGTACTTC
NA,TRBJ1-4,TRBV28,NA,CASSWTAKGANEKLFF,TGTGCCAGCAGTTGGACAGCCAAGGGCGCTAATGAAAAACTGTTTTTT
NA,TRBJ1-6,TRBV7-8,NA,CASSEGLYPYNSPLHF,TGTGCCAGCAGCGAGGGACTGTACCCCTATAATTCACCCCTCCACTTT
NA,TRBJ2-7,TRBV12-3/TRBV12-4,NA,CASSLRQSYEQYF,TGTGCCAGCAGTTTGCGACAGAGCTACGAGCAGTACTTC
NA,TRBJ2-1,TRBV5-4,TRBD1,CASSLVSRGHEQFF,TGTGCCAGCAGCTTGGTATCCAGGGGGCATGAGCAGTTCTTC
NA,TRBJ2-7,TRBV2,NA,CASSAGLEYEQYF,TGTGCCAGCAGTGCCGGGTTAGAATACGAGCAGTACTTC
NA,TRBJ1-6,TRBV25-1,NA,CASTEGRRALHF,TGTGCCAGCACCGAAGGGAGGAGAGCCCTCCACTTT
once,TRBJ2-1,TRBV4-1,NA,CASSQHPGTQKVGFF,TGCGCCAGCAGCCAACACCCCGGGACTCAGAAAGTGGGGTTCTTC
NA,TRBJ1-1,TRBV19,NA,CATMEFQNTEAFF,TGTGCCACCATGGAGTTCCAGAACACTGAAGCTTTCTTT
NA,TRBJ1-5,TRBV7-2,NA,CASSLDGTRNQPQHF,TGTGCCAGCAGCTTAGACGGGACTAGAAATCAGCCCCAGCATTTT
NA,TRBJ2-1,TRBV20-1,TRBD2,CSASGRGGLERSYNEQFF,TGCAGTGCTAGTGGCCGGGGGGGCCTAGAAAGGTCCTACAATGAGCAGTTCTTC
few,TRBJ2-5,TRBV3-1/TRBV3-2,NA,CASSQGTSQETQYF,TGTGCCAGCAGCCAAGGTACTAGCCAAGAGACCCAGTACTTC